This is a list of T cell receptor beta chains from one sample in a study of neurological immune-mediated disorders. TCRdb itself ran the 5' RACE reads through MiXCR, one entry per CDR3 protein. This sample has about 74,000 distinct CDR3 sequences, with roughly 5% found just once. Input material: PBMCs. Receptors were obtained from a man aged 18 to 29 with multiple sclerosis. Each CDR3 is given without its conserved first and last residue. Clone size is given as how often the clone was seen (once, few, many) or a class if it is expanded.

clone size	V gene	J gene	CDR3 protein
many	TRBV5-1	TRBJ2-1	ASSQIWRGRYNEQF
many	TRBV20-1	TRBJ2-5	SAKRGGFRKTQY
many	TRBV6-6	TRBJ2-7	ASSTGGVYEQY
many	TRBV9	TRBJ2-6	ASSVRGSGANVLT
few	TRBV20-1	TRBJ2-3	SARAPPPFYTQY
many	TRBV20-1	TRBJ2-4	SARDPRDIQY
many	TRBV4-3	TRBJ1-1	ASSQERGHKNTEAF
many	TRBV20-1	TRBJ2-3	SAREWGQATDTQY
many	TRBV5-1	TRBJ2-2	ASSPNFGTHTGELF
many	TRBV27	TRBJ2-7	ASSARIHEQY